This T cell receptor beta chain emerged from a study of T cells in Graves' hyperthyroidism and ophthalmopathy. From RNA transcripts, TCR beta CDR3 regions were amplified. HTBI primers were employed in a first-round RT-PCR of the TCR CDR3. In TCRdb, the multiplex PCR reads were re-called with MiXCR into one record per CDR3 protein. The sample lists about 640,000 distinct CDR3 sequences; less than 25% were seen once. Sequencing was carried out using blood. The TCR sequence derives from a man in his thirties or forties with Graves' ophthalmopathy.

Here the CDR3 reads CASKGGLSYEQFF. The CDR3 region has the DNA TGTGCCAGCAAAGGGGGACTCTCCTACGAGCAGTTCTTC. The V gene is TRBV6-1, the J gene TRBJ2-7; D tentatively fits TRBD1 or TRBD2 (6 bases each). TRBJ2-1 matches the DNA end more closely, so the J call is doubtful. Germline loops: CDR1 MNHNS, CDR2 SASEGT. This CDR3 spans 13 amino acids.